This TCR beta chain was identified during a study of cytomegalovirus exposure and HLA in healthy donors. Whole-study findings and limits: The authors listed 150 to 200 TCR beta chains as cytomegalovirus-associated. Reports showed the classifier diagnosing cytomegalovirus status with high specificity and sensitivity.

On this clone itself: Antigen specificity is unknown.

Separate from the approximately 670-subject first cohort was the approximately 130-subject validation cohort, to which the donors belonged. The protocol was immunoSEQ multiplex PCR, while the TCRdb copy is restricted to in-frame clones and leaves out a portion. The table has roughly 73,000 clones, approximately 95% seen once. V was cut by 0 bases and J by 7 bases, with 14 bases left in between. The CDR3 loop spans 14 amino acids. CDR1 and CDR2 from the germline V gene are SGHTS and YDEGEE. V is TRBV5-8 and J is TRBJ2-7, with D possibly TRBD1 on 5 matching bases. Material: PBMCs. This TCR was recovered from a man aged 18 to 29 in good health and CMV-seropositive. CDR3 DNA sequence: TGTGCCAGCAGCTTGGATCCAGGGCTGGGGGAGCAGTACTTC. It is translated as CASSLDPGLGEQYF.